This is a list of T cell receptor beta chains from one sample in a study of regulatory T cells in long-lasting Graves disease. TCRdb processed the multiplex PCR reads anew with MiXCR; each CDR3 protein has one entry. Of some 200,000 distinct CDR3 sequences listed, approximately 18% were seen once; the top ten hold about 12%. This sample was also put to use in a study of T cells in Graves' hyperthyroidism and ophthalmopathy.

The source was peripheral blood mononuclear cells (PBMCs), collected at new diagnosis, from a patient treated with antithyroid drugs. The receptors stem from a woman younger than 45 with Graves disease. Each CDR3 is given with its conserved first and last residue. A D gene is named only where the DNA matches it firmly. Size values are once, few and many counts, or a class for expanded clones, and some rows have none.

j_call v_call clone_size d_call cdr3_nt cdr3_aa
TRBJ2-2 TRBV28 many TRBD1 TGCGCCAGCAGCCGGACAGGGGGCACCGGGGAGCTGTTTTTT CASSRTGGTGELFF
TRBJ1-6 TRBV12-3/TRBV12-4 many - TGTGCCAGTTCGCACACAAAGGGGGATTCACCCCTCCACTTT CASSHTKGDSPLHF
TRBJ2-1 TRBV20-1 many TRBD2 TGCAGTGCTCGCAGTACCGGGACTAGCGCCTACAATGAGCAGTTCTTC CSARSTGTSAYNEQFF
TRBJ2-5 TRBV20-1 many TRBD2 TGCAGTGCTGGGCCTAGCGGGGGGATAATAGAGACCCAGTACTTC CSAGPSGGIIETQYF
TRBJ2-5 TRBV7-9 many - TGTGCCAGCAGCTTATGGGTGACAGGCCAAGAGACCCAGTACTTC CASSLWVTGQETQYF
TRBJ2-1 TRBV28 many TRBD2 TGTGCCAGCAGTTCCACTAGCGGGATTCCCAATGAGCAGTTCTTC CASSSTSGIPNEQFF
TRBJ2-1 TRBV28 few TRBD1 TGTGCCAGCTCCAACAGGGGCGGAAATGAGCAGTTCTTC CASSNRGGNEQFF
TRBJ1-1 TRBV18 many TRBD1 TGTGCCAGCTCACGTGGGACAGCAATAAACACTGAAGCTTTCTTT CASSRGTAINTEAFF
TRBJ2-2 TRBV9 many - TGTGCCAGCAGCGTAGGCGGTAGCAGCACCGGGGAGCTGTTTTTT CASSVGGSSTGELFF
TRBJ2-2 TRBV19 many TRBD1 TGTGCCAGTAGTACTACAGGGGCTACCGGGGAGCTGTTTTTT CASSTTGATGELFF
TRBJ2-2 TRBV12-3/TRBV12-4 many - TGTGCCAGCAGTTTTAGGGGAGTCGGGGAGCTGTTTTTT CASSFRGVGELFF
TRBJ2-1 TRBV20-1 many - TGCAGTGCTAGAGTGGAGGGGGGGGGGTCCTACAATGAGCAGTTCTTC CSARVEGGGSYNEQFF
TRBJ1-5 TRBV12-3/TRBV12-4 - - TGTGCCAGCAGTTTAGCGCTAGGGGATACATTCAATCAGCCCCAGCATTTT CASSLALGDTFNQPQHF
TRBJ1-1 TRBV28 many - TGTGCCAGCAGTTTATCCGGGGTTGGGACCGAAGCTTTCTTT CASSLSGVGTEAFF
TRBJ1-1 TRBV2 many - TGTGCCAGCAGGGGCTTCGACAGACGACTGAACACTGAAGCTTTCTTT CASRGFDRRLNTEAFF
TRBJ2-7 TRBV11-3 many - TGTGCCAGCAGCTTACGACCGGGGTCCCCCTACGAGCAGTACTTC CASSLRPGSPYEQYF
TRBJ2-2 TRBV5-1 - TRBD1 TGCGCCAGCAGCTTGAACAGGGGGCAAGCCGGGGAGCTGTTTTTT CASSLNRGQAGELFF
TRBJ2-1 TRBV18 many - TGTGCCAGCTCACCACGGTCGGGGGCTAATGAGCAGTTCTTC CASSPRSGANEQFF
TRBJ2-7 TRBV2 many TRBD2 TGTGCCAGCAGGACTACCGGGACTAGCGGGTACGAGCAGTACTTC CASRTTGTSGYEQYF
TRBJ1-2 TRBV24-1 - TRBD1 TGTGCCAGCAGTTTGGACAGGCGCTATGGCTACACCTTC CASSLDRRYGYTF
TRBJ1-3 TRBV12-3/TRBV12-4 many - TGTGCCAGCAGTTTAGGACAGCACTCTGGAAACACCATATATTTT CASSLGQHSGNTIYF
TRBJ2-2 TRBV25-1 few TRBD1 TGTGCCAGCAGAACAGGGGGCGAGAACACCGGGGAGCTGTTTTTT CASRTGGENTGELFF
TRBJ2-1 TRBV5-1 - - TGCGCCAGCAGCTTCACGGGGGAGCAGTTCTTC CASSFTGEQFF
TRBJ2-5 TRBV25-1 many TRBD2 TGTGCCAGCAGTCTCGCTGGGGGACTAGCGGGAGGAGAGACCCAGTACTTC CASSLAGGLAGGETQYF
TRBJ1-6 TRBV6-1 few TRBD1 TGTGCCAGCGGTGAAGCGACAGGGGGCAATTCACCCCTCCACTTT CASGEATGGNSPLHF
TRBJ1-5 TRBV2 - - TGTGCCAGCAGTGGTCAGGGAGGCGCCAATCAGCCCCAGCATTTT CASSGQGGANQPQHF
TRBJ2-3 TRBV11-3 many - TGTGCCAGCAGCTCGACTAGACAGGGTCGGTTCGCAGATACGCAGTATTTT CASSSTRQGRFADTQYF